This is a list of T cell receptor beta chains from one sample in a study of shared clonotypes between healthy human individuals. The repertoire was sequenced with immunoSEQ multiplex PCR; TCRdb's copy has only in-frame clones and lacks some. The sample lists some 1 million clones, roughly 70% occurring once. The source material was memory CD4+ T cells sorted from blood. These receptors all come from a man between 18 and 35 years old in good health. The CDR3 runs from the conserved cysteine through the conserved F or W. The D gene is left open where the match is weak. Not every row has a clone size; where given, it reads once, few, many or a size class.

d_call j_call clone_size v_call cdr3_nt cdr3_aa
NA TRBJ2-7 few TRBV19 TGTGCCAGTAGTAGGAGGCATCAGCGGCCGTCCTACGAGCAGTACTTC CASSRRHQRPSYEQYF
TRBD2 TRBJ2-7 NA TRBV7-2 TGTGCCAGCAGCTTGACTAGCGGGAGGTGGTACTTC CASSLTSGRWYF
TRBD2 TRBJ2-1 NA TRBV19 TGTGCCAGTAGAGAGCTAGCGGGAGGATGGAATGAGCAGTTCTTC CASRELAGGWNEQFF
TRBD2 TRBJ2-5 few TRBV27 TGTGCCAGCAGTTTACGGCGGGGGGCAGAGACCCAGTACTTC CASSLRRGAETQYF
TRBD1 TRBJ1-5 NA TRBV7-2 TGTGCCAGCAGCCCAACAGGGGGTCAGCCCCAGCATTTT CASSPTGGQPQHF
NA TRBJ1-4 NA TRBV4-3 TGCGCCAGCAGCCAAGATCCGGAGATTAATGAAAAACTGTTTTTT CASSQDPEINEKLFF
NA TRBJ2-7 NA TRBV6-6 TGTGCCAGCAGTTCGGGGACCGGAAAAATCTACGAGCAGTACTTC CASSSGTGKIYEQYF
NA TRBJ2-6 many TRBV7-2 TGTGCCAGCAGCTTCGGAGGGACTGGGGCCAACGTCCTGACTTTC CASSFGGTGANVLTF
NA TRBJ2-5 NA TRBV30 TGTGCCTGGAGGACGGAGGGCAGGGGAGGGGAGACCCAGTACTTC CAWRTEGRGGETQYF
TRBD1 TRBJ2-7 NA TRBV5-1 TGCGCCAGCAGCTTTAAAAACAGGGGAGTTAGGTCCTACGAGCAGTACTTC CASSFKNRGVRSYEQYF
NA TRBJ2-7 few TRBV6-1 TGTGCCAGCACCAGGGGTGGGTCCAGCTACTTC CASTRGGSSYF
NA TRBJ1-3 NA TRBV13 TGTGCCAGCAGCTTCTTCACCGACTCTGGAAACACCATATATTTT CASSFFTDSGNTIYF
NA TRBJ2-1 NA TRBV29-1 TGCAGCGTTGATCCCCGTCCGCCGTACAATGAGCAGTTCTTC CSVDPRPPYNEQFF
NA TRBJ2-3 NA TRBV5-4 TGTGCCAGCAGCGGTCGGGGCGGGAACACAGATACGCAGTATTTT CASSGRGGNTDTQYF
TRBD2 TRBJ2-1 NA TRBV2 TGTGCCAGCAGTGGACTAGCAACCTACAATGAGCAGTTCTTC CASSGLATYNEQFF
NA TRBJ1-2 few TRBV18 TGTGCCAGCTCACCTGCGGGGCAAAACTATGGCTACACCTTC CASSPAGQNYGYTF
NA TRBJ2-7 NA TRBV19 TGTGCCAGTAGTACGGACAGAAGCTACGAGCAGTACTTC CASSTDRSYEQYF
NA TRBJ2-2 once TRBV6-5 TGTGCCAGCACCCCACACACCGGGGAGCTGTTTTTT CASTPHTGELFF
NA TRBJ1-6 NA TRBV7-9 TGTGCCAGCAGCCCCCAGGTTGCCTATAATTCACCCCTCCACTTT CASSPQVAYNSPLHF
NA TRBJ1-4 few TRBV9 TGTGCCAGCAGCGTGAAGGCCATTAATGAAAAACTGTTTTTT CASSVKAINEKLFF
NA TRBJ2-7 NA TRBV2 TGTGCCAGCAATCTAAATCCGGGACACCTAAAAAGTTCCGAGCAGTACTTC CASNLNPGHLKSSEQYF
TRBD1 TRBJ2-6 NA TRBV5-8 TGTGCCAGCACCCTACAGGGGGCTGGGGCCAACGTCCTGACTTTC CASTLQGAGANVLTF
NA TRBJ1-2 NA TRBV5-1 TGCGCCAGCAGCTTGAGCGGGGATGGCTACACCTTC CASSLSGDGYTF
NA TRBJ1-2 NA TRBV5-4 TGTGCCAGCAGCTCCATCGACCGGGACCGAGATGCGTATGGCTACACCTTC CASSSIDRDRDAYGYTF
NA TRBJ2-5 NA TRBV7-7 TGTGCTAGCAGCTTAGGACTCCAAGAGACCCAGTACTTC CASSLGLQETQYF
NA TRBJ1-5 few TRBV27 TGTGCCAGCAGCCCTAGAGGGGAGGGGGGTCAGCCCCAGCATTTT CASSPRGEGGQPQHF
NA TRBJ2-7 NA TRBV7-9 TGTGCCAGCAGCTTAGCAGTGGAGCAGTACTTC CASSLAVEQYF
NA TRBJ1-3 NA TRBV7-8 TGTGCCAGCAGCTTAGTGGGGGACTCTGGAAACACCATATATTTT CASSLVGDSGNTIYF
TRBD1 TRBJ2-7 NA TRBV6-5 TGTGCCAGCAGTTACGGGCAGGGGGCGTTAAGCGAGCAGTACTTC CASSYGQGALSEQYF
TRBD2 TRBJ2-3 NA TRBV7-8 TGTGTCAGCAGCTTAGCTCGGAGCGGGGGGCGGACAGATACGCAGTATTTT CVSSLARSGGRTDTQYF
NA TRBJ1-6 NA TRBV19 TGTGCCAGTAGTATTATCCTGGGATACTCACCCCTCCACTTT CASSIILGYSPLHF
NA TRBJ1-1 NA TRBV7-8 TGTGCCAGCAGCCCGCCTGCGCCGGGAGCTTTCTTT CASSPPAPGAFF
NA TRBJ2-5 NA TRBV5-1 TGCGCCAGCAGCTTGGGCGGGTCGGAGACCCAGTACTTC CASSLGGSETQYF
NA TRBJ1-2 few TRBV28 TGTGCCAGCAGTTTACAGGGCGGTGGCTACACCTTC CASSLQGGGYTF
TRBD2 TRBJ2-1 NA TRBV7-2 TGTGCCAGCAGCAACAGACCGGGGGGGTATGAGCAGTTCTTC CASSNRPGGYEQFF
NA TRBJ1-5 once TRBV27 TGTGCCAGCAGTTTAACAAGGAATCAGCCCCAGCATTTT CASSLTRNQPQHF
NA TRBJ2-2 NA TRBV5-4 TGTGCCAGCAGCTCCGGGGCTAGTAACGGGGAGCTGTTTTTT CASSSGASNGELFF
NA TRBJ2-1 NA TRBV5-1 TGCGCCAGCAGCTTGGAAGGAGTGGGGGGCAGGAATGAGCAGTTCTTC CASSLEGVGGRNEQFF
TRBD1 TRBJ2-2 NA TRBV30 TGTGCCTGGGGACAGGGAGCCGGGGAGCTGTTTTTT CAWGQGAGELFF
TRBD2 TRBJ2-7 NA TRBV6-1 TGTGCCAGCAGTGAAGGGGGACTAGCGCCTTACGAGCAGTACTTC CASSEGGLAPYEQYF
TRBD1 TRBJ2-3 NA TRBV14 TGTGCCAGCAGCCCTAAAAGAGGCAGGGGGCGGATAGATACGCAGTATTTT CASSPKRGRGRIDTQYF
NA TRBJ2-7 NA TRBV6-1 TGTGCCAGCAGGGAACAGGCGAATCCTTTCTACGAGCAGTACTTC CASREQANPFYEQYF
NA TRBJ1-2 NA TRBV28 TGTGCCAGCAGTTTCGGGGGGCGTAGGGGCTACACCTTC CASSFGGRRGYTF
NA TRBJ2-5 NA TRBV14 TGTGCCAGCAGCCAAGCTCGCAGAGAGACCCAGTACTTC CASSQARRETQYF
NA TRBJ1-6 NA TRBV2 TGTGCCAGCAGTGAAATGGCTCTTAATTCACCCCTCCACTTT CASSEMALNSPLHF
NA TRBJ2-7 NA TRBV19 TGTGCCAGTAGTACCTCCCCGGGACCCTACGAGCAGTACTTC CASSTSPGPYEQYF
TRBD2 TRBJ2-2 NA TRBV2 TGTGCCAGCGCCCAAAGACTAGCGGGCGCCGGGGAGCTGTTTTTT CASAQRLAGAGELFF
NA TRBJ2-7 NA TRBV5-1 TGCGCCAGCAGCTTCTCCAGGGGGGTTTCTGACGAGCAGTACTTC CASSFSRGVSDEQYF